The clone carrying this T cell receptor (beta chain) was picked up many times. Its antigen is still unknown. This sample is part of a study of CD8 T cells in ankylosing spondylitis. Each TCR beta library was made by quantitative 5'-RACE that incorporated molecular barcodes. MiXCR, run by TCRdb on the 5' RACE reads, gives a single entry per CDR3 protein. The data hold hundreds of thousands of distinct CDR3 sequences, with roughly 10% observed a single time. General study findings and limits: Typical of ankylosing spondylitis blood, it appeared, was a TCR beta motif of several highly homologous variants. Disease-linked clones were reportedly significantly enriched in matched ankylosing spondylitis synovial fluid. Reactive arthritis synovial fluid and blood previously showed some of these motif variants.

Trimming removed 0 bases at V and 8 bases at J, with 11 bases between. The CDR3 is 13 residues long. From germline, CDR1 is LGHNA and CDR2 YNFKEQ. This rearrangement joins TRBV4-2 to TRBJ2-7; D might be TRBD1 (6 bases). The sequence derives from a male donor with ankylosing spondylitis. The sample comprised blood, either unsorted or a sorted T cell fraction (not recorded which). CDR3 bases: TGTGCCAGCAGCCAAGACCAAAGGGGGAAGCAGTACTTC. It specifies CASSQDQRGKQYF.